What follows describes a single T cell receptor (beta chain). Its matching antigen is unknown. Assay runs were performed at deep level. Here immunoSEQ multiplex PCR was the method, and the copy in TCRdb shows in-frame clones only, minus some. The table has millions of clones, about 92% seen once. The data were obtained in a study of shared clonotypes between healthy human individuals. The study's findings and limits: Specimens sampled were limited to blood, with tissue repertoires likely differing.

Germline CDR1 and CDR2: SNHLY and FYNNEI. The CDR3 sequence is 15 residues long. V was clipped by 0 bases and J by 5 bases, with 14 bases between them. The receptor was derived from a man between 18 and 35 years old in good health. The chain couples TRBV2 to TRBJ2-7; D possibly uses TRBD1 or TRBD2 (6 bases each). Sequencing used naive CD4+ T cells sorted from blood. As for subset: CD45RA+ positively selected. This chain's CDR3 is CASSEARGAPHEQYF. The CDR3 region has the DNA TGTGCCAGCAGTGAAGCGAGGGGGGCCCCCCACGAGCAGTACTTC. The full variable domain, in which reference TRBV2 and TRBJ2-7 provide the parts outside the CDR3, is EPEVTQTPSHQVTQMGQEVILRCVPISNHLYFYWYRQILGQKVEFLVSFYNNEISEKSEIFDDQFSVERPDGSNFTLKIRSTKLEDSAMYFCASSEARGAPHEQYFGPGTRLTVT.